This T cell receptor beta chain was captured by sequencing in a study of T cell responses to AZD1222 COVID-19 vaccine. V was shortened by 3 bases and J by 4 bases, with 7 bases between the two germline ends. This CDR3 spans 13 amino acids. The germline V gene has CDR1 SGDLS and CDR2 YYNGEE. TCRdb's copy holds only in-frame clones and misses some; the assay was immunoSEQ multiplex PCR. The repertoire includes 150,000 to 200,000 clones, 94% of them detected once, and about 9.2% sits in the top ten. This clone was recorded a few times. The specimen was peripheral blood, collected on day 0 of AZD1222 vaccination. The chain is built from TRBV9 and TRBJ1-4, with D uncertain. This TCR was recovered from an adult in good health. For the CDR3, the DNA is TGTGCCAGCAGCGGCGGGGTTAATGAAAAACTGTTTTTT. The encoded protein is CASSGGVNEKLFF.